This T cell receptor (beta chain) was captured in a study of T cells in localized non-small cell lung cancer. V lost 3 bases and J lost 4, with 10 bases in between. The CDR3 spans 13 residues. Germline CDR1 is SGHDT and CDR2 is YYEEEE. This clone was counted a few times. Only in-frame clones appear in the TCRdb table, and some are missing; sequencing was by immunoSEQ multiplex PCR. Counted here are tens of thousands of clones, 80% occurring once; the ten biggest clones make up roughly 9.8%. Sequenced material: peripheral blood, taken before any cancer treatment. The sequence derives from an older female donor with stage I lung adenocarcinoma. The rearrangement links TRBV5-6 to TRBJ1-1; D is unresolved. The CDR3 DNA reads TGTGCCAGCAGCTATTTTGTCCTCACTGAAGCTTTCTTT. This gives the protein CASSYFVLTEAFF.